A single TCR beta chain is shown here with its context. The data derive from a study of cytomegalovirus exposure and HLA in healthy donors. The PCR contained 60 Vbeta and 13 Jbeta primers. Only in-frame clones appear in the TCRdb table, and some are missing; sequencing was by immunoSEQ multiplex PCR. Of 200,000 to 300,000 clones in the sample, 82% were seen once. Germline V CDR1 and CDR2: LNHDA, SQIVND (reference sequence). V lost 7 bases, J lost 1 base, and 13 bases lay in between. This CDR3 is 14 amino acids long. The sequence was obtained from a woman in her thirties or forties in good health and CMV-seropositive. V gene TRBV19 combines with J gene TRBJ1-1; D not certain. Sequencing was done on a sample of PBMCs. CDR3 amino acids: CASIQNQWNTEAFF. The CDR3 region has the DNA TGTGCCAGTATACAGAACCAATGGAACACTGAAGCTTTCTTT.